These 15 T cell receptor beta chains share one sample of origin, sequenced in a study of cytomegalovirus exposure and HLA in healthy donors. A multiplex PCR was run with 60 Vbeta primers and 13 Jbeta primers. Only in-frame clones appear in the TCRdb table, and some are missing; sequencing was by immunoSEQ multiplex PCR. This table has 100,000 to 150,000 clones, 77% appearing once. The sample comprised PBMCs. The receptors were sampled from a woman in her thirties or forties in good health and CMV-seropositive.

This clone was counted a few times. For the CDR3, the DNA is TGTGCCTGGGGGAAGACTAGCGGGAGGAAAGAGACCCAGTACTTC. This translates into CAWGKTSGRKETQYF. The chain couples TRBV30 to TRBJ2-5, with 13 bases lining up with TRBD2. The ends lost 5 bases at V and 3 bases at J; junction bases unmatched: 6. CDR1 is GTSNPN and CDR2 is SVGIG in the germline V gene (reference sequence). The CDR3 totals 15 residues.

The V gene is TRBV5-8, the J gene TRBJ2-3, with D possibly being TRBD1 (5 bases). The CDR3 extends over 15 amino acids. CDR1 is SGHTS and CDR2 is YDEGEE in the germline V gene. V lost 4 bases, J lost 2 bases, and 14 bases lay in between. DNA for the CDR3: TGTGCCAGCAGCAGCGCGACAGTATACACAGATACGCAGTATTTT. As protein: CASSSATVYTDTQYF.

The rearrangement uses TRBV28 and TRBJ2-3; 8 bases map to TRBD2. Germline CDR1 MDHEN, CDR2 SYDVKM. This CDR3 is 14 amino acids long. J gave up 3 bases and V 6 bases, and 5 bases lay outside the gene matches. The CDR3 DNA reads as TGTGCCAGCAGAAAAAGCGGGAGAACAGATACGCAGTATTTT. Encoded protein: CASRKSGRTDTQYF. The full variable domain, completed using reference TRBV28 and TRBJ2-3, is DVKVTQSSRYLVKRTGEKVFLECVQDMDHENMFWYRQDPGLGLRLIYFSYDVKMKEKGDIPEGYSVSREKKERFSLILESASTNQTSMYLCASRKSGRTDTQYFGPGTRLTVL.

The chain combines TRBV2 with TRBJ2-1; 8 bases map to TRBD2. The CDR3 extends over 15 amino acids. V was clipped by 11 bases and J by 5 bases; unmatched bases: 14. The V gene's germline CDR1 is SNHLY and CDR2 FYNNEI. CDR3 amino acids: CAGAGDLPGDNEQFF. CDR3 DNA sequence: TGTGCCGGAGCGGGGGACCTTCCTGGAGACAATGAGCAGTTCTTC.

The chain uses TRBV30 and TRBJ1-5, with D tentatively TRBD1 (5 bases). Trimming pared 5 bases from V and 0 bases from J, leaving 8 bases between. Germline V CDR1 and CDR2: GTSNPN, SVGIG (reference sequence). The CDR3 length is 13 residues. The CDR3, as DNA: TGTGCCTGGGGACATTATAGCAATCAGCCCCAGCATTTT. Amino acids: CAWGHYSNQPQHF.

The CDR3 loop is CATSRDWTGAAGKLFF. CDR3 DNA sequence: TGTGCCACCAGCAGAGATTGGACAGGAGCAGCAGGAAAACTGTTTTTT. V is TRBV15 and J is TRBJ1-4; 7 bases map to TRBD1. The CDR3 totals 16 residues. CDR1 and CDR2 (germline): LNHNV, YYDKDF (reference sequence). V lost 0 bases to trimming and J lost 10 bases; unmatched junction nucleotides: 11.

The chain couples TRBV18 to TRBJ1-1; D gene unclear. The ends were cut back, 6 bases at V and 6 bases at J, with 17 bases in the middle. The CDR3 contains 14 residues. Germline values: CDR1 KGHSH, CDR2 LQKENI. CDR3 coding DNA: TGTGCCAGCTCGCCTGTACAAAGTCTCGCTGAAGCTTTCTTT. Protein sequence: CASSPVQSLAEAFF.

This clone was picked up one time. The chain links TRBV2 to TRBJ2-7; TRBD2 might be the D (5 bases). The V end lost 8 bases, the J end lost 0 bases, and 14 bases lay between the germline ends. The germline V gene has CDR1 SNHLY and CDR2 FYNNEI. This CDR3 has 14 amino acids. The CDR3 here is CASRAGLASYEQYF. The CDR3 region has the DNA TGTGCCAGCCGGGCCGGACTGGCCTCCTACGAGCAGTACTTC.

V usage is TRBV27 and J usage is TRBJ1-1, with no clear D. Between the trimmed V and J ends, which lost 7 bases and 7 bases, there was a span of 16 bases. The CDR3 totals 13 residues. The germline V gene has CDR1 MNHEY and CDR2 SMNVEV (reference sequence). The CDR3 protein is CASTSGWGREAFF. In DNA form, the CDR3 reads TGTGCCAGCACCTCGGGATGGGGTCGTGAAGCTTTCTTT.

The rearrangement joins TRBV7-9 to TRBJ2-2; 10 nucleotides match TRBD2. CDR1 and CDR2 from the germline V gene are SEHNR and FQNEAQ (reference sequence). V dropped 3 bases and J dropped 7; count of bases not matched to a gene: 8. The CDR3 extends over 16 amino acids. Here the CDR3 reads CASSFRAGGPGGELFF. The CDR3 DNA is TGTGCCAGCAGCTTTCGAGCGGGAGGGCCCGGCGGGGAGCTGTTTTTT.

V is TRBV18 and J is TRBJ2-7; D is perhaps TRBD1 (6 bases). Germline V gene sequence: CDR1 KGHSH, CDR2 LQKENI. The CDR3 consists of 14 residues. The V end lost 3 bases, the J end lost 3 bases, and 12 bases lay between the germline ends. CDR3 in DNA: TGTGCCAGCTCACCCAAGGGACACCACTACGAGCAGTACTTC. The encoded protein is CASSPKGHHYEQYF. The whole variable domain, remainder taken from reference TRBV18 and TRBJ2-7, is NAGVMQNPRHLVRRRGQEARLRCSPMKGHSHVYWYRQLPEEGLKFMVYLQKENIIDESGMPKERFSAEFPKEGPSILRIQQVVRGDSAAYFCASSPKGHHYEQYFGPGTRLTVT.

The chain has TRBV11-2 and TRBJ2-7; 10 nucleotides align to TRBD1. The CDR3 is 16 residues long. Germline V gene lookup returns CDR1 SGHAT and CDR2 FQNNGV. V shed 5 bases, J shed 2 bases, and the junction held 9 bases outside the gene matches. The CDR3 loop is CASSPLKGTGAYEQYF. The CDR3 DNA reads as TGTGCCAGCAGCCCCCTCAAAGGGACAGGGGCCTACGAGCAGTACTTC.

V gene TRBV6-4 combines with J gene TRBJ2-1; D possibly corresponds to TRBD2 (6 bases). Germline CDR1 reads MRHNA; CDR2 reads SNTAGT. The CDR3 totals 16 residues. The germline V and J ends were trimmed by 2 bases and 2 bases, with 13 bases remaining between them. The CDR3 protein is CASSDHLGEAYNEQFF. DNA of the CDR3: TGTGCCAGCAGTGACCACTTAGGGGAGGCCTACAATGAGCAGTTCTTC.

The chain employs TRBV5-8 and TRBJ2-5; weak D call: TRBD2 (6 bases). V shed 1 base and J shed 5 bases, with 9 bases lying between them. Looked up from germline, CDR1 is SGHTS and CDR2 is YDEGEE. CDR3 length equals 13 residues. CDR3 in amino acids: CASSLRGRETQYF. In DNA, the CDR3 is TGTGCCAGCAGCTTGCGGGGGAGGGAGACCCAGTACTTC.

The rearrangement joins TRBV2 to TRBJ1-6; possible D gene TRBD1, 6 bases. The germline V gene encodes CDR1 SNHLY and CDR2 FYNNEI. V lost 6 bases and J lost 6, with 18 bases in between. The CDR3 has 16 residues. The CDR3 reads CASSYFRDTFNSPLHF. The CDR3 DNA reads as TGTGCCAGCAGCTACTTCCGGGACACCTTTAATTCACCCCTCCACTTT.